The rows below give T cell receptor beta chains drawn from one sample of a study of identical twins. TCRdb independently ran MiXCR on the 5' RACE reads; one entry per CDR3 protein. Counted here are about 460,000 distinct CDR3 sequences, more than 13% occurring once; the ten biggest clones make up around 0.52%. The data also belong to a second study, concerning yellow fever vaccine responses in identical twins.

Sequenced material: CD4+ T cells sorted from blood. These receptors originate from a woman under 30 in good health. The CDR3 runs from the conserved cysteine through the conserved F or W. D genes are given only for firm matches. Part of the rows lack a size; the others show once, few, many or a class for expanded clones.

clone size | CDR3 length | D gene | J gene | V gene | CDR3 DNA | CDR3 protein
many | 14 | NA | TRBJ2-1 | TRBV15 | TGTGCCACCAGAGACGTTGGCCCTCCCAATGAGCAGTTCTTC | CATRDVGPPNEQFF
NA | 14 | NA | TRBJ2-1 | TRBV18 | TGTGCCAGCTCACCACTCTCGGGCGACAATGAGCAGTTCTTC | CASSPLSGDNEQFF
few | 14 | NA | TRBJ2-3 | TRBV2 | TGTGCCAGCAACAGGGGGGGTTCCACAGATACGCAGTATTTT | CASNRGGSTDTQYF
few | 16 | NA | TRBJ1-6 | TRBV7-9 | TGTGCCAGCAGCTCCGCGCCCCAGGGTTTCAGTTCACCCCTCCACTTT | CASSSAPQGFSSPLHF
NA | 17 | TRBD2 | TRBJ2-3 | TRBV7-2 | TGTGCCAGCAGTTCAACCGGGACTAGCGGGAGCGGCTTAGTTGCGTATTTT | CASSSTGTSGSGLVAYF
many | 13 | NA | TRBJ2-5 | TRBV30 | TGTGCCTGGAGGAAGGAAGGAACGGAGACCCAGTACTTC | CAWRKEGTETQYF
NA | 18 | TRBD1 | TRBJ2-2 | TRBV6-1 | TGTGCCAGCAGAACTAATCGGGACAGCGGCTTGATCACCGGGGAGCTGTTTTTT | CASRTNRDSGLITGELFF
NA | 16 | TRBD2 | TRBJ2-7 | TRBV5-1 | TGCGCCAGCAGCCGGACAGATCGGGGGGGTTTGGGAGAGCAGTACTTC | CASSRTDRGGLGEQYF
NA | 16 | TRBD2 | TRBJ2-2 | TRBV12-3/TRBV12-4 | TGTGCCAGCAGAACACTAGCGGGGGTAAACACCGGGGAGCTGTTTTTT | CASRTLAGVNTGELFF
NA | 14 | TRBD2 | TRBJ2-7 | TRBV7-2 | TGTGCCAGCAGGCCGGGACTAGCGGAGTACGAGCAGTACTTC | CASRPGLAEYEQYF
NA | 17 | NA | TRBJ2-3 | TRBV7-2 | TGTGCCAGCAGCTTAGCGCGCGTTGGGCAACGCACAGATACGCAGTATTTT | CASSLARVGQRTDTQYF
few | 16 | TRBD1 | TRBJ2-1 | TRBV4-3 | TGCGCCAGCAGCCAAGAAGGGACAGGCCTTAACAATGAGCAGTTCTTC | CASSQEGTGLNNEQFF
NA | 16 | TRBD2 | TRBJ2-5 | TRBV4-1 | TGCGCCAGCAGTCGGGCTAGCGGGAGCCTGGGAGAGACCCAGTACTTC | CASSRASGSLGETQYF
few | 15 | TRBD1 | TRBJ1-6 | TRBV27 | TGTGCCAGCAGGAGAGGTTCAGGGGGGGATTCACCCCTCCACTTT | CASRRGSGGDSPLHF
few | 17 | TRBD1 | TRBJ1-1 | TRBV7-2 | TGTGCCAGCAGCCCCTATACAGGGGGCGCAGTGGGTACTGAAGCTTTCTTT | CASSPYTGGAVGTEAFF
few | 14 | NA | TRBJ2-7 | TRBV28 | TGTGCCAGCAGCAAAGGACGGCCCTACTACGAGCAGTACTTC | CASSKGRPYYEQYF
NA | 14 | NA | TRBJ1-4 | TRBV28 | TGTGCCAGCAGACCCACAGGAGAAGGTGAAAAACTGTTTTTT | CASRPTGEGEKLFF
few | 15 | NA | TRBJ2-2 | TRBV5-4 | TGTGCCAGCAGCCCCCCCCGTCCTGACACCGGGGAGCTGTTTTTT | CASSPPRPDTGELFF
NA | 16 | TRBD2 | TRBJ2-7 | TRBV5-1 | TGCGCCAGCAGCGTAGGAGCGGGAGGGAGCTCCTACGAGCAGTACTTC | CASSVGAGGSSYEQYF
NA | 16 | TRBD2 | TRBJ2-5 | TRBV5-1 | TGCGCCAGCAGTTTGGTCGTTAGCGGGGGAGGCGAGACCCAGTACTTC | CASSLVVSGGGETQYF
NA | 17 | TRBD1 | TRBJ2-2 | TRBV7-7 | TGTGCTAGCAGCCTTAGATCCGACAGGGCGAACACCGGGGAGCTGTTTTTT | CASSLRSDRANTGELFF
few | 15 | TRBD2 | TRBJ2-3 | TRBV5-1 | TGCGCCAGCGGGACTAGCGGGGGACCCACAGATACGCAGTATTTT | CASGTSGGPTDTQYF
NA | 15 | NA | TRBJ1-4 | TRBV28 | TGTGCCAGCAGTCCCCGGGGAGGATTCTCCGAAAAACTGTTTTTT | CASSPRGGFSEKLFF
NA | 15 | NA | TRBJ2-2 | TRBV5-6 | TGTGCCAGCAGCTTATCAGGGAAGAACACCGGGGAGCTGTTTTTT | CASSLSGKNTGELFF
NA | 14 | NA | TRBJ2-1 | TRBV4-3 | TGCGCCAGCAGCCAAGATGCTAGCTACAATGAGCAGTTCTTC | CASSQDASYNEQFF
NA | 13 | NA | TRBJ1-1 | TRBV7-2 | TGTGCCAGCAGCTCCCGCGGGGGAAGGGAAGCTTTCTTT | CASSSRGGREAFF
many | 17 | TRBD2 | TRBJ2-7 | TRBV10-2 | TGCGCCAGCAGTGGGGTTGGACTAGCGGGAGGGCCCTACGAGCAGTACTTC | CASSGVGLAGGPYEQYF
NA | 16 | TRBD1 | TRBJ1-5 | TRBV5-1 | TGCGCCAGCAGCCCGGGCGTGGGACAGCACAATCAGCCCCAGCATTTT | CASSPGVGQHNQPQHF
NA | 13 | NA | TRBJ2-2 | TRBV12-3/TRBV12-4 | TGTGCCAGCAGTTTCGCGGCGGCCGGGGAGCTGTTTTTT | CASSFAAAGELFF
few | 14 | NA | TRBJ2-1 | TRBV7-9 | TGTGCCAGCAGCTTAGAACAGGGCGCGAATGAGCAGTTCTTC | CASSLEQGANEQFF
NA | 16 | NA | TRBJ2-5 | TRBV3-1 | TGTGCCAGCAGCCTCCAGCCCCGGGGGGCCCAAGAGACCCAGTACTTC | CASSLQPRGAQETQYF
many | 13 | NA | TRBJ2-5 | TRBV5-1 | TGCGCCAGCAGTCGGGAACCCCAAGAGACCCAGTACTTC | CASSREPQETQYF
NA | 17 | TRBD1 | TRBJ2-1 | TRBV12-5 | TGTGCTAGTGGTTTGGTACTTGGGGGACAGGGGGCAAATGAGCAGTTCTTC | CASGLVLGGQGANEQFF
few | 18 | NA | TRBJ2-5 | TRBV11-2 | TGTGCCAGCAGCTTACGGCGCCCATGGGGGGAAAGTGTAGAGACCCAGTACTTC | CASSLRRPWGESVETQYF
NA | 11 | NA | TRBJ2-1 | TRBV20-1 | TGCAGTGCTTGCCCTCTCGATGAGCAGTTCTTC | CSACPLDEQFF
once | 12 | TRBD1 | TRBJ2-3 | TRBV11-3 | TGTGCCGCCGGAACAGGGGAGGATACGCAGTATTTT | CAAGTGEDTQYF
NA | 13 | NA | TRBJ2-3 | TRBV28 | TGTGCCAGCAGTTCCGACCCCATGAATACGCAGTATTTT | CASSSDPMNTQYF
NA | 12 | NA | TRBJ1-2 | TRBV7-2 | TGTGCCAGCAGCTATAGGGAGGGGTGGAGCACCTTC | CASSYREGWSTF